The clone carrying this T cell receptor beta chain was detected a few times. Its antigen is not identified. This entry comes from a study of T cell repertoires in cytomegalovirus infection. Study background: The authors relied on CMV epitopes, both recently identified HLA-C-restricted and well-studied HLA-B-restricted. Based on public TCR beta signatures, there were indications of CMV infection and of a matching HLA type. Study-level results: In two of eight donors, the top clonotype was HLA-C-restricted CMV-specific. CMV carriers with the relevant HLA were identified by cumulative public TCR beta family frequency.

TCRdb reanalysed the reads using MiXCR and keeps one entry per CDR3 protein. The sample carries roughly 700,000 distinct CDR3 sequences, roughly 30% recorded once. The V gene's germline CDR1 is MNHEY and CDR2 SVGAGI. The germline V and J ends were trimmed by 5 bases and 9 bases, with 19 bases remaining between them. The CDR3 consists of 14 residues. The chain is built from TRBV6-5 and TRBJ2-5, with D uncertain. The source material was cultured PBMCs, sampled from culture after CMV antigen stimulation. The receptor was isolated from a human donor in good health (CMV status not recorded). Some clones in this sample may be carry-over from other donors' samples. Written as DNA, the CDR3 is TGTGCCAGCAGTCCCCGTGTGGCTCTACCGGCCCAGTACTTC. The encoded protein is CASSPRVALPAQYF.